This is a list of T cell receptor beta chains from one sample in a study of T-cell reconstitution after alpha-beta-depleted transplantation in children. TCRdb recomputed calls from the PCR reads with MiXCR, one row per CDR3 protein. Seen here are approximately 800,000 distinct CDR3 sequences, 15% to 20% observed once, and the top ten hold 5%. The source was PBMCs, mostly from graft donor cells, collected 360 days after TCRalphabeta/CD19-depleted stem cell transplant. The origin of the receptors is a male patient between 5 and 17 years old who had a stem cell transplant for acute lymphoblastic leukemia, so the T cells may come from the graft donor. CDR3s include the opening cysteine and the closing phenylalanine or tryptophan. Each record gives: J gene, clone size, V gene, D gene, CDR3 DNA, CDR3 protein. The D gene is left open where the match is weak. Size tells how often a clone was seen (once, few, many) or the class of an expanded clone, and some rows leave it out.

TRBJ2-1	many	TRBV12-3/TRBV12-4	TRBD2	TGTGCCAGCAGTATCCAGACTAGCCCGAGTGAGCAGTTCTTC	CASSIQTSPSEQFF
TRBJ2-1	few	TRBV20-1	TRBD1	TGCAGTGCTTTCTACGACGACAGGGCCCCGGACAATGAGCAGTTCTTC	CSAFYDDRAPDNEQFF
TRBJ2-2	many	TRBV7-9	NA	TGTGCCAGCAGCTGGACATCCGGGGAGCTGTTTTTT	CASSWTSGELFF
TRBJ1-5	few	TRBV10-3	NA	TGTGCCATCTGCGAAAGGACAAACGGTCAGCCCCAGCATTTT	CAICERTNGQPQHF
TRBJ1-5	NA	TRBV15	TRBD1	TGTGCCACCAGCCCCGACAGGGGGTCGTATCAGCCCCAGCATTTT	CATSPDRGSYQPQHF
TRBJ2-5	few	TRBV27	TRBD1	TGTGCCAGCAGACACAGGGGTTACCTTCAAGAGACCCAGTACTTC	CASRHRGYLQETQYF
TRBJ1-1	NA	TRBV30	NA	TGTGCCTGGAGTCGGGCTGAAGCTTTCTTT	CAWSRAEAFF
TRBJ2-1	many	TRBV15	TRBD2	TGTGCCACCGAGACTAGCGGGGGACCTATCAATGAGCAGTTCTTC	CATETSGGPINEQFF
TRBJ2-5	many	TRBV9	TRBD2	TGTGCCAGCAGAGCCGGGACTAGCTTCGAAGAGACCCAGTACTTC	CASRAGTSFEETQYF
TRBJ2-5	few	TRBV12-3/TRBV12-4	NA	TGTGCCAGCAGTTTTTTGCGGAATGGGGAGACCCAGTACTTC	CASSFLRNGETQYF
TRBJ2-3	few	TRBV5-1	NA	TGCGCCAGCAGCTTGAGCCTCACAGATACGCAGTATTTT	CASSLSLTDTQYF
TRBJ2-1	many	TRBV3-1	NA	TGTGCCAGCAGCCTCCTTTTTAGCGGGCAGTTCTTC	CASSLLFSGQFF
TRBJ2-7	few	TRBV10-3	TRBD1	TGTGCCATCAGTGAGCCCCCGACAGGGATAGGCGAGCAGTACTTC	CAISEPPTGIGEQYF
TRBJ2-4	NA	TRBV27	TRBD2	TGTGCCAGCAAGGCGGGGGACGGATTTGTCATTCAGTACTTC	CASKAGDGFVIQYF
TRBJ2-1	NA	TRBV7-9	TRBD1	TGTGCCAGCAGAAGGGCCGGGACAGGGAGCAATGAGCAGTTCTTC	CASRRAGTGSNEQFF
TRBJ2-1	many	TRBV5-1	TRBD1	TGCGCCAGCAGCTCCACCGGGACAGGATTCAATGAGCAGTTCTTC	CASSSTGTGFNEQFF
TRBJ2-1	NA	TRBV12-3/TRBV12-4	NA	TGTGCCAGCAGTTCGGACTACTCCTACAATGAGCAGTTCTTC	CASSSDYSYNEQFF
TRBJ2-3	NA	TRBV20-1	NA	TGCAGTGCTAGAGAGCGGACTCACACAGATACGCAGTATTTT	CSARERTHTDTQYF
TRBJ1-2	few	TRBV30	NA	TGTGCCTGGACGGAAGATTACTATGGCTACACCTTC	CAWTEDYYGYTF
TRBJ2-7	few	TRBV18	NA	TGTGCCAGCTCAACCGTGGGGCCCTACGAGCAGTACTTC	CASSTVGPYEQYF
TRBJ2-1	few	TRBV4-1	TRBD2	TGCGCCAGCAGCCAAGTGGTCGGGGGGGGTGAGCAGTTCTTC	CASSQVVGGGEQFF
TRBJ2-3	many	TRBV29-1	NA	TGCAGCGTCGGGGCAGGGTACCGCACAGATACGCAGTATTTT	CSVGAGYRTDTQYF
TRBJ2-7	many	TRBV5-1	TRBD1	TGCGCCAGCAGCTTGGCCTGGACAGGGGAAGGCGAGCAGTACTTC	CASSLAWTGEGEQYF
TRBJ1-1	NA	TRBV6-1	NA	TGTGCCAGCATCCACAGGGAGGGGGGGACTGAAGCTTTCTTT	CASIHREGGTEAFF
TRBJ2-1	NA	TRBV12-3/TRBV12-4	TRBD2	TGTGCCAGCAGTGATCGCGGCGGGAGATTTGAGCAGTTCTTC	CASSDRGGRFEQFF
TRBJ2-5	many	TRBV24-1	NA	TGTGCCACCAGTGATTCCTCGCCGGAGACCCAGTACTTC	CATSDSSPETQYF